The sequence of this T cell receptor (beta chain) was determined in a study of T cell responses to AZD1222 COVID-19 vaccine. Study background: Second doses at about 4 or about 12 weeks were pooled.

Clones were read by immunoSEQ multiplex PCR, and TCRdb kept only the in-frame ones, dropping some. The sample consists of 84,000 or so clones, 70% to 90% of them appearing once. A word on this clone: What it binds is unknown.

Study-wide findings and caveats: The number of AZD1222 recipients seropositive at baseline was only five to seven. Across the whole spike, CD4 TCRs peaked at regions 160-218 and 743-854. Donor demographics were predominantly white British with a female majority; clonal diversity may be underestimated.

Sequencing used peripheral blood, obtained on day 0 of AZD1222 vaccination. This TCR derives from an adult in good health.

Here the CDR3 reads CASSPYRDRHTEKLFF. DNA of the CDR3: TGTGCCAGCAGCCCATACAGGGACAGGCATACTGAAAAACTGTTTTTT. The V and J genes are TRBV7-2 and TRBJ1-4; 8 bases are shared with TRBD1. Germline CDR1 reads SGHTA; CDR2 reads FQGNSA. This CDR3 region has 16 residues. Trimming took 5 bases from V and 7 from J; bases not matched to a gene: 12. The variable domain in full, completed from reference TRBV7-2 and TRBJ1-4, reads GAGVSQSPSNKVTEKGKDVELRCDPISGHTALYWYRQSLGQGLEFLIYFQGNSAPDKSGLPSDRFSAERTGGSVSTLTIQRTQQEDSAVYLCASSPYRDRHTEKLFFGSGTQLSVL.